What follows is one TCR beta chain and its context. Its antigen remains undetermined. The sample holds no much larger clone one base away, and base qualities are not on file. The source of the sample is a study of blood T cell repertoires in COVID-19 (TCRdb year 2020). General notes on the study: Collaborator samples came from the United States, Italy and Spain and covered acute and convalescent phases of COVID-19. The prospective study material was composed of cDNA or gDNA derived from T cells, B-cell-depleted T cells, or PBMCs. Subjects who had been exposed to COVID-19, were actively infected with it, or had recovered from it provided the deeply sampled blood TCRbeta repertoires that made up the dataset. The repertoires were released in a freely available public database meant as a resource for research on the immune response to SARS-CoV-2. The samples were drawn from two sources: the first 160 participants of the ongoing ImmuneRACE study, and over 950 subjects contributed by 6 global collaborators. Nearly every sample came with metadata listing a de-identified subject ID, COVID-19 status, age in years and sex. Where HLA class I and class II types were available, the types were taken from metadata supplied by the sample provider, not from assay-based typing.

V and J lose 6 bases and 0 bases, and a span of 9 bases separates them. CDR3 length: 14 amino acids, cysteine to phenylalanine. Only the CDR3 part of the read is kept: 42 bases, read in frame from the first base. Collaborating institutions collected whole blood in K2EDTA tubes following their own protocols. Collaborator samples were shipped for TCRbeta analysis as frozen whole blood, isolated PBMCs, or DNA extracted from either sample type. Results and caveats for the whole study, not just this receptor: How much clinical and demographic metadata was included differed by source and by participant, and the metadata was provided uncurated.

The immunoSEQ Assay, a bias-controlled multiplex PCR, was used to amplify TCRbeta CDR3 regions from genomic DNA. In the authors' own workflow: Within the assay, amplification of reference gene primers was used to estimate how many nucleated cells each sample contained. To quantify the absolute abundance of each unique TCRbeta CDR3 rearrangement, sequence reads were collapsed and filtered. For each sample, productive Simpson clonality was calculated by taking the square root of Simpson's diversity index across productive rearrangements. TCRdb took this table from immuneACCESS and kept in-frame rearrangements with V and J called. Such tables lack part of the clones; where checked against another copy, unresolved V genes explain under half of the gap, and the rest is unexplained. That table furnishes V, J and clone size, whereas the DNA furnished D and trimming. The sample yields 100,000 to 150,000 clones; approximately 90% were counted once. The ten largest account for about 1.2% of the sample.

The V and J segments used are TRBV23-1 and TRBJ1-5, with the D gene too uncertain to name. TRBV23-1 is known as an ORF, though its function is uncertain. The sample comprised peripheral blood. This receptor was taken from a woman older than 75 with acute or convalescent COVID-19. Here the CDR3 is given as CASRTQNSNQPQHF. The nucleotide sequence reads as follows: TGCGCCAGCAGAACCCAGAATAGCAATCAGCCCCAGCATTTT.